A single sample is the source of the 17 T cell receptor beta chains below, sequenced in a study of T cell responses to AZD1222 COVID-19 vaccine (dated by TCRdb to about 2021). In the paper's terms, the time point label means: about 28 days (+/-7) after the second vaccine dose. Library preparation employed the immunoSEQ multiplex PCR assay. TCRdb took this table from immuneACCESS and kept in-frame rearrangements with V and J called. Such tables lack part of the clones; where checked against another copy, unresolved V genes explain under half of the gap, and the rest is unexplained. In this sample the table shows about 200,000 clones, 80% to 95% of which occur a single time. The biggest ten clones account for more than 0.8% of the sample. Sequencing used peripheral blood, obtained 28 days after the second AZD1222 dose. The source of these receptors is an adult who received the AZD1222 COVID-19 vaccine.

The V call is TRBV7-2, the J call TRBJ2-7, with 8 bases fitting TRBD2. This CDR3 is 19 amino acids long. Trimming removed 3 bases from V and 7 bases from J; junction bases left unmatched: 23. Germline V gives CDR1 SGHTA, CDR2 FQGNSA. This CDR3 reads CASSLFSSRTTPGGEEQYF. In DNA form, the CDR3 reads TGTGCCAGCAGCTTGTTTTCGTCAAGAACTACCCCGGGGGGGGAGGAGCAGTACTTC.

This clone was detected once. This chain joins TRBV7-9 and TRBJ2-7; 11 nucleotides match TRBD2. Germline V gene data show CDR1 as SEHNR and CDR2 as FQNEAQ (reference sequence). This CDR3 comprises 14 residues. The ends lost 3 bases at V and 3 bases at J; junction bases unmatched: 1. DNA for the CDR3: TGTGCCAGCAGCTTTAGCGGGGGGGGCTACGAGCAGTACTTC. It codes for CASSFSGGGYEQYF.

The chain links TRBV6-5 to TRBJ1-2; TRBD1 agrees at 9 bases. Germline values: CDR1 MNHEY, CDR2 SVGAGI. With 10 bases clipped from V and 8 bases from J, the junction kept 11 bases outside the gene matches. The CDR3 is 13 residues long. The CDR3 sequence: CATRTGAIAGYTF. The CDR3 DNA sequence: TGTGCCACCAGGACAGGGGCTATTGCGGGCTACACCTTC.

Here the CDR3 DNA reads TGCGCCAGCAGCCAAGATAGGTCCGGAGCTGAAGCTTTCTTT. Protein product: CASSQDRSGAEAFF. V usage is TRBV4-1 and J usage is TRBJ1-1, with no clear D. Germline V gene sequence: CDR1 MGHRA, CDR2 YSYEKL. V lost 0 bases to trimming and J lost 6 bases, with 11 bases between them. This CDR3 has 14 amino acids.

About this clone itself: Other DNA sequences in this sample translate to the same CDR3. The chain has TRBV20-1 and TRBJ2-1; no firm D call. V was trimmed by 0 bases and J by 10 bases, leaving 4 bases between them. Germline CDR1 and CDR2: DFQATT and SNEGSKA (reference sequence). This CDR3 region has 10 residues. CDR3 in amino acids: CSARDNEQFF. CDR3 sequence (DNA): TGCAGTGCTAGAGATAACGAGCAGTTCTTC.

This chain uses TRBV30 with TRBJ2-1; tentative D call: TRBD2 (5 bases). CDR1 and CDR2 from the germline V gene are GTSNPN and SVGIG (reference sequence). Trimming removed 3 bases at V and 6 bases at J, with 6 bases between. The CDR3 sequence is 11 residues long. DNA for the CDR3: TGTGCCTGGAGACTAGGCAATGAGCAGTTCTTC. This sequence encodes CAWRLGNEQFF. The variable domain in full, with the rest retrieved from reference TRBV30 and TRBJ2-1, is SQTIHQWPATLVQPVGSPLSLECTVEGTSNPNLYWYRQAAGRGLQLLFYSVGIGQISSEVPQNLSASRPQDRQFILSSKKLLLSDSGFYLCAWRLGNEQFFGPGTRLTVL.

CDR3 coding DNA: TGTGCCAGCAGTGAAATCACCGGATATTCACCCCTCCACTTT. This translates into CASSEITGYSPLHF. This chain joins TRBV2 and TRBJ1-6; D is unresolved. The length of the CDR3 is 14 residues. CDR1 is SNHLY, CDR2 FYNNEI, per germline. V was cut by 2 bases and J by 8 bases, with 10 bases left in between. The whole variable domain, remainder taken from reference TRBV2 and TRBJ1-6, is EPEVTQTPSHQVTQMGQEVILRCVPISNHLYFYWYRQILGQKVEFLVSFYNNEISEKSEIFDDQFSVERPDGSNFTLKIRSTKLEDSAMYFCASSEITGYSPLHFGNGTRLTVT.

The CDR3 nucleotides are TGTGCCAGCACCCCCAGAGGGGCTAGCTCTGGAAACACCATATATTTT. Encoded protein: CASTPRGASSGNTIYF. This chain links TRBV11-2 with TRBJ1-3, with D possibly TRBD1 on 5 matching bases. The CDR3 covers 16 residues. Germline loops: CDR1 SGHAT, CDR2 FQNNGV. The germline V and J ends were trimmed by 7 bases and 0 bases, with 16 bases remaining between them.

The V and J genes are TRBV6-5 and TRBJ1-1; D is ambiguous. CDR1 MNHEY and CDR2 SVGAGI come from the germline V gene. CDR3 length equals 12 residues. V lost 5 bases, J lost 6 bases, and 10 bases lay in between. For the CDR3, the DNA is TGTGCCAGCAGTAACACGGGGTCTGAAGCTTTCTTT. Translating it yields CASSNTGSEAFF.

Concerning this clone itself: Compared with germline, one end of the junction differs, possibly owing to a read error. The genes are TRBV6-1 and TRBJ2-5; 11 bases match TRBD2. Germline V gene sequence: CDR1 MNHNS, CDR2 SASEGT. The CDR3 has 15 residues. The DNA of the CDR3 is TGTGCCAGCAGTGAAGAAATCAAGGCGTCACTAGCGGGGGACTTC. Translation: CASSEEIKASLAGDF.

The chain joins TRBV7-9 to TRBJ1-2; D perhaps matches TRBD1 (5 bases). V lost 0 bases and J 6 bases, leaving 11 bases between the germline ends. CDR1 and CDR2 (germline): SEHNR, FQNEAQ (reference sequence). CDR3 length: 14 residues. CDR3 sequence (DNA): TGTGCCAGCAGCTTAGCAGGCAGGGCGGATGGCTACACCTTC. It encodes CASSLAGRADGYTF. The entire variable domain, with the rest obtained from reference TRBV7-9 and TRBJ1-2, is as follows: DTGVSQNPRHKITKRGQNVTFRCDPISEHNRLYWYRQTLGQGPEFLTYFQNEAQLEKSRLLSDRFSAERPKGSFSTLEIQRTEQGDSAMYLCASSLAGRADGYTFGSGTRLTVV.

The chain links TRBV7-9 to TRBJ2-1; 10 bases are shared with TRBD2. V was pared by 5 bases and J by 3 bases, with 13 bases of the junction left unmatched. The germline gives CDR1 SEHNR, CDR2 FQNEAQ (reference sequence). CDR3 length equals 18 residues. CDR3: CASSRMLAGALLYNEQFF. Here the CDR3 DNA reads TGTGCCAGCAGCCGCATGCTAGCGGGGGCCCTACTCTACAATGAGCAGTTCTTC.

The rearrangement uses TRBV18 and TRBJ1-6, with no clear D. Deletions cut 8 bases from V and 0 bases from J, with 11 bases between. The CDR3 consists of 15 residues. Germline CDR1 reads KGHSH; CDR2 reads LQKENI. In DNA, the CDR3 is TGTGCCAGCCATTTCCGGAGCTCCTATAATTCACCCCTCCACTTT. It is translated as CASHFRSSYNSPLHF. Combining the CDR3 with reference TRBV18 and TRBJ1-6 gives the whole variable domain NAGVMQNPRHLVRRRGQEARLRCSPMKGHSHVYWYRQLPEEGLKFMVYLQKENIIDESGMPKERFSAEFPKEGPSILRIQQVVRGDSAAYFCASHFRSSYNSPLHFGNGTRLTVT.

V and J are TRBV6-4 and TRBJ1-2; D remains ambiguous. In germline, CDR1 is MRHNA, CDR2 SNTAGT. Trimming removed 3 bases from V and 4 bases from J, with 18 bases in between. This CDR3 has 16 amino acids. The CDR3, as DNA: TGTGCCAGCAGTGAGGGGTTCCTCCTAACTTGCTATGGCTACACCTTC. Residues: CASSEGFLLTCYGYTF.

V and J are TRBV27 and TRBJ1-5; D ambiguous. CDR3 size: 12 residues. The V end was cut by 3 bases, the J end by 5 bases, with 5 bases between. Germline V lookup: CDR1 MNHEY, CDR2 SMNVEV (reference sequence). Here the CDR3 reads CASSFIDQPQHF. CDR3 DNA: TGTGCCAGCAGTTTTATTGATCAGCCCCAGCATTTT.

This rearrangement joins TRBV7-2 to TRBJ1-1; D remains unclear. CDR3 length: 13 amino acids. Germline V gives CDR1 SGHTA, CDR2 FQGNSA. V lost 0 bases and J lost 4, with 6 bases in between. The CDR3 DNA is TGTGCCAGCAGCTTAGCAGGGCTCACTGAAGCTTTCTTT. This translates into CASSLAGLTEAFF.

This chain joins TRBV9 and TRBJ1-6, with a tentative D call TRBD1 (6 bases). Germline CDR1 and CDR2: SGDLS and YYNGEE. Trimming removed 0 bases from V and 7 bases from J, with 11 bases in between. The CDR3 covers 15 residues. The CDR3 loop reads CASSVGGGKNSPLHF. CDR3 sequence (DNA): TGTGCCAGCAGCGTAGGAGGGGGTAAAAATTCACCCCTCCACTTT. Full variable domain (missing parts from reference TRBV9 and TRBJ1-6): DSGVTQTPKHLITATGQRVTLRCSPRSGDLSVYWYQQSLDQGLQFLIQYYNGEERAKGNILERFSAQQFPDLHSELNLSSLELGDSALYFCASSVGGGKNSPLHFGNGTRLTVT.